This TCR beta chain was found in a study of blood T cell repertoires in COVID-19. Study as a whole: Sites in the United States, Italy and Spain provided acute and convalescent COVID-19 samples. Sample material is recorded as cDNA or gDNA derived from T cells, B-cell-depleted T cells, or PBMCs.

CDR1 and CDR2 from the germline V gene are LNHDA and SQIVND (reference sequence). This CDR3 contains 12 residues. V was trimmed by 7 bases and J by 3 bases, leaving 9 bases between them. Under the authors' procedure: Reference gene primer amplification gave estimated nucleated cell counts. Libraries were prepared by immunoSEQ multiplex PCR; TCRdb keeps only in-frame clonotypes and omits some of them. D and trimming were read from the DNA, whereas the V and J calls and clone size are those reported in that table. This table holds around 200,000 clones, around 84% found once. The V call is TRBV19, the J call TRBJ1-2; TRBD1 might be the D (5 bases). The TCR comes from a man aged 45-65 years with acute or convalescent COVID-19. Sequencing was done on a sample of peripheral blood. CDR3 in DNA: TGTGCCAGTAAAGGAGGGGACTATGGCTACACCTTC. It is translated as CASKGGDYGYTF.